This TCR beta chain derives from a study of beta chain features in type 1 diabetes. Study as a whole: Sorted cells from all samples, numbering almost 110 million, were examined.

Expressed TCRB transcripts got sequenced, as all isolated RNA was reverse transcribed. The table came from immunoSEQ multiplex PCR; TCRdb's copy has only in-frame clones and leaves some out. This sample yields under 300,000 clones, of which around 26% are seen a single time; around 4% belongs to the top ten. Naive, central memory, regulatory and stem cell-like memory cells within the CD4+ compartment were sorted using CD45RO/CCR7/CD25/CD127/CD95/CD27. The germline gives CDR1 SGHNT, CDR2 YYREEE (reference sequence). Trimming cost V 2 bases and J 4 bases, with 9 bases left between them. The CDR3 spans 13 residues.

This clonotype was obtained from a young man in good health. The V gene is TRBV5-4, the J gene TRBJ1-1, with D uncertain. The specimen sequenced was central memory CD4+ T cells from blood. Here the CDR3 reads CASSLKGGTEAFF. As DNA, the CDR3 is TGTGCCAGCAGCTTAAAGGGCGGCACTGAAGCTTTCTTT. Variable domain in full (rest from reference TRBV5-4 and TRBJ1-1): ETGVTQSPTHLIKTRGQQVTLRCSSQSGHNTVSWYQQALGQGPQFIFQYYREEENGRGNFPPRFSGLQFPNYSSELNVNALELDDSALYLCASSLKGGTEAFFGQGTRLTVV.